This TCR beta chain was obtained from a study of cytomegalovirus exposure and HLA in healthy donors. With regard to this clone: Its target is not known.

The PCR used 60 Vbeta and 13 Jbeta primers. The method was immunoSEQ multiplex PCR; TCRdb's version includes in-frame clones alone and lacks a portion of them. The repertoire includes 180,000 or so clones, 79% of them detected once, and approximately 2.2% sits in the top ten. The CDR3 is 13 amino acids. V dropped 1 base and J dropped 7 bases, with 5 bases sitting between them. Per the germline V gene, CDR1 is KGHSH and CDR2 is LQKENI. General study points: Most CMV-associated TCR beta chains appeared HLA-restricted in a later analysis.

Sequenced input: PBMCs. V usage is TRBV18 and J usage is TRBJ1-6; D unresolved. This TCR derives from a woman between 45 and 65 years old in good health and CMV-seronegative. The CDR3 region has the DNA TGTGCCAGCTCACCACTAGAGAATTCACCCCTCCACTTT. Translation: CASSPLENSPLHF.